This entry is about one TCR beta chain. Germline CDR1 reads SGDLS; CDR2 reads YYNGEE. V gave up 0 bases and J gave up 4 bases, with 10 bases separating them. The CDR3 sequence is 14 residues long. This specimen comes from a study of blood T cell repertoires in COVID-19. In the study overall: COVID-19 samples collected from the United States, Italy and Spain covered acute and convalescent phases. Sample material is recorded as cDNA or gDNA derived from T cells, B-cell-depleted T cells, or PBMCs.

Original analysis: From reference gene primer amplification, estimates of nucleated cell counts were derived. The table came from immunoSEQ multiplex PCR; TCRdb's copy has only in-frame clones and leaves some out. V and J calls and clone size follow that table, whereas D and trimming were derived from the DNA. The sample lists under 150,000 clones, approximately 90% seen once, with around 18% in the top ten. Sequenced sample: peripheral blood. This sequence originates from a man in his fifties with active or convalescent COVID-19. V and J are TRBV9 and TRBJ1-2; D not certain. CDR3 region: CASSVGNSVYGYTF. Written as DNA, the CDR3 is TGTGCCAGCAGCGTAGGTAACAGTGTCTATGGCTACACCTTC.